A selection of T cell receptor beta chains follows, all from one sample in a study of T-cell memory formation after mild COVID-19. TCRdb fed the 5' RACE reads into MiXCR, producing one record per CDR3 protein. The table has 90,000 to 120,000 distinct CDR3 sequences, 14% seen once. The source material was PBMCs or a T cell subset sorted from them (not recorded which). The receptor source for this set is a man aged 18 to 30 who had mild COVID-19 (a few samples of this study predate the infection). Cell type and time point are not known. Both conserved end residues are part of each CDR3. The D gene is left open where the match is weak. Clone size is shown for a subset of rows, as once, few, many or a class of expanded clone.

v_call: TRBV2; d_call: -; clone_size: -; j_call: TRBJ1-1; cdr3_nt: TGTGCCAGCAGCCAAACAGGGTCCGACAACACTGAAGCTTTCTTT; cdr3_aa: CASSQTGSDNTEAFF
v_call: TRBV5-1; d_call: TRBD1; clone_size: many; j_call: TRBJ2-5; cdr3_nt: TGCGCCAGCAGCTTGGAGGGGACAGGGGATGAGACCCAGTACTTC; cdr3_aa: CASSLEGTGDETQYF
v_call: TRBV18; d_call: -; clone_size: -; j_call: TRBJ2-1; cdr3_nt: TGTGCGGGGGTGGTGAGGAATGAGCAGTTCTTC; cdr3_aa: CAGVVRNEQFF
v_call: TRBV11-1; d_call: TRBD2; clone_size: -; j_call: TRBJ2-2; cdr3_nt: TGTGCCAGCAGCCCACTAGCGGGGGGGCACACCGGGGAGCTGTTTTTT; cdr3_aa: CASSPLAGGHTGELFF
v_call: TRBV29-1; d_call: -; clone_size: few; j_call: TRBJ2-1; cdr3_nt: TGCAGCGTTAAAAGGAGCTACAATGAGCAGTTCTTC; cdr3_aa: CSVKRSYNEQFF
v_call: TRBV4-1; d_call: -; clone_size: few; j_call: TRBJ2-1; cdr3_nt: TGCGCCAGCAGCCTCAACGTCGCTTCCTACAATGAGCAGTTCTTC; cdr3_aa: CASSLNVASYNEQFF
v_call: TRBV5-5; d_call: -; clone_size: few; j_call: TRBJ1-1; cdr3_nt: TGTGCCAGCAGCTTCCCGGACGGTTCGAACACTGAAGCTTTCTTT; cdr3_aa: CASSFPDGSNTEAFF
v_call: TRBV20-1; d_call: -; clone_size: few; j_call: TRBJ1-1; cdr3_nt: TGCAGTGCTAGGCCCCCAGGACAACACACTGAAGCTTTCTTT; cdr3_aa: CSARPPGQHTEAFF
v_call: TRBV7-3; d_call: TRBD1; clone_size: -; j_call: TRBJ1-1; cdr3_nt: TGTGCCAGCAGCCCAGAAGGGGGCTGGGACGGGCGAGCTTTCTTT; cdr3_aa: CASSPEGGWDGRAFF
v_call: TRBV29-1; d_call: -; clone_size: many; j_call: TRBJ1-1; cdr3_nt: TGCAGCGTCCTCGAAATGGGTCGGAAAACTGAAGCTTTCTTT; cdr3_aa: CSVLEMGRKTEAFF
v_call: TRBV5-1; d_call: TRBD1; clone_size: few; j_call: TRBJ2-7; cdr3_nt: TGCGCCAGCAGCGTCTACAGGGGTTTCCACGAGCAGTACTTC; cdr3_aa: CASSVYRGFHEQYF
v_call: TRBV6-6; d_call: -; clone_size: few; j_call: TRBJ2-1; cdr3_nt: TGTGCCAGCAGTTATCAGGCAGGGGCGTGGAATGAGCAGTTCTTC; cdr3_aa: CASSYQAGAWNEQFF
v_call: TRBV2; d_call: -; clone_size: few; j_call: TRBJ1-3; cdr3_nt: TGTGCCAGGCTTGACAGTTCCGACTCTGGAAACACCATATATTTT; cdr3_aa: CARLDSSDSGNTIYF
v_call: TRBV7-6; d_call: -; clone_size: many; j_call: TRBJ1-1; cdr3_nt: TGTGCCAGCAGCTTAGGGCAGACAGGAGGGGACACTGAAGCTTTCTTT; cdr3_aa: CASSLGQTGGDTEAFF
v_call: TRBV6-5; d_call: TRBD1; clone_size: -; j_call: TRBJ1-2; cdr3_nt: TGTGCCAGCAGTCCACAGGGGGGGTATGGCTACACCTTC; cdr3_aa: CASSPQGGYGYTF
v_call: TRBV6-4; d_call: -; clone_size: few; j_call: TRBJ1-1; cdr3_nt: TGTGCCAGCAACACAGGGACCAACACTGAAGCTTTCTTT; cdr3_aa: CASNTGTNTEAFF
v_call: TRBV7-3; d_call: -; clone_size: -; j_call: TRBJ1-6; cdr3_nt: TGTGCCAGCAGCTTAAAAGGGCTGGGTTCACCCCTCCACTTT; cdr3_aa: CASSLKGLGSPLHF
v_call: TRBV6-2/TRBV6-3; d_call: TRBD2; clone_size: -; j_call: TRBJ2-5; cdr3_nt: TGTGCCAGTACTAGCGGGGTTATCCAAGAGACCCAGTACTTC; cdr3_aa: CASTSGVIQETQYF
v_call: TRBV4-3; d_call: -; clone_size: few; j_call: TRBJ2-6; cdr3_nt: TGCGCCAGCAGCCAATACTCTGGGGCCAACGTCCTGACTTTC; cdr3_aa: CASSQYSGANVLTF
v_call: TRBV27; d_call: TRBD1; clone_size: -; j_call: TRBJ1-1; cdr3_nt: TGTGCCAGCAGTCCTACCGACGGGGACAGTGAAGCTTTCTTT; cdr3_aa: CASSPTDGDSEAFF
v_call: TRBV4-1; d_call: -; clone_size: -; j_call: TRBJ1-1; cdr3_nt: TGCGCCAGCAGCCCACGGGGGATACAACGGGGCACTGAAGCTTTCTTT; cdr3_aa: CASSPRGIQRGTEAFF
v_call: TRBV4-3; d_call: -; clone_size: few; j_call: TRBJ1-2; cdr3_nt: TGCGCCAGCAGCCAAGAACTGGGCAGCTATGGCTACACCTTC; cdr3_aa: CASSQELGSYGYTF
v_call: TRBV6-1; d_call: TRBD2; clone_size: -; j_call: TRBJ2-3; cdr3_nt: TGTGCCAGCAGTGAAGAATGGCTAGCGGGGGGGCAAGATACGCAGTATTTT; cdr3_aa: CASSEEWLAGGQDTQYF
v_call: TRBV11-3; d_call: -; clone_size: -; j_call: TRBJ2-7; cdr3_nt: TGTGCCAGCAGCGGAAGGATTAGAGCCTACGAGCAGTACTTC; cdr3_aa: CASSGRIRAYEQYF
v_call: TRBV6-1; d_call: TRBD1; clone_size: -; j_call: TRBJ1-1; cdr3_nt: TGTGCCAGCAGTCCCGGGACAGGGCTGAACACTGAAGCTTTCTTT; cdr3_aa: CASSPGTGLNTEAFF
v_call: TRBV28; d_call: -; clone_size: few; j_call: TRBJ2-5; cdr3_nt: TGTGCCAGCAGTTTCATAGAGACCCAGTACTTC; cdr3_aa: CASSFIETQYF
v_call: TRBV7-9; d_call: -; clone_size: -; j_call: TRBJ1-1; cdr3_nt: TGTGCCAGCAGCTTAGTTGTAGGGACGAACACTGAAGCTTTCTTT; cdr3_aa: CASSLVVGTNTEAFF
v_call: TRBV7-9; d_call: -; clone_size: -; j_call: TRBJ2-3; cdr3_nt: TGTGCCAGCAGCCCGTGGGGGAATGAGGGCACAGATACGCAGTATTTT; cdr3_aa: CASSPWGNEGTDTQYF
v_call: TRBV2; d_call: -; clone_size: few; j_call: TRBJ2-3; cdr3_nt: TGTGCCAGCAGGGCGGGGGCAATTCATCGCACAGATACGCAGTATTTT; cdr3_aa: CASRAGAIHRTDTQYF
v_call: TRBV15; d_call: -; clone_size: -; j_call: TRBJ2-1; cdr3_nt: TGTGCCACCAGCAGAGATGGGCCTCTGGAGCGTCATGAGCAGTTCTTC; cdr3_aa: CATSRDGPLERHEQFF
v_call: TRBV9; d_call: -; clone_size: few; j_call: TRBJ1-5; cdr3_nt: TGTGCCAGCAGCGCCGGGACGCGGTCTGAGCCCCAGCATTTT; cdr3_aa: CASSAGTRSEPQHF
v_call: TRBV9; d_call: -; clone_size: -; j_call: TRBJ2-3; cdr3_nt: TGTGCCAGCAGCGCCCGGGACGCCGCAGATACGCAGTATTTT; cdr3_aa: CASSARDAADTQYF
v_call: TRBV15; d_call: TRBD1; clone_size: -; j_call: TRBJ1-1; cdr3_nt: TGTGCCACCAGCTCTGACAGGGGAGGGAACACTGAAGCTTTCTTT; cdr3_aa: CATSSDRGGNTEAFF
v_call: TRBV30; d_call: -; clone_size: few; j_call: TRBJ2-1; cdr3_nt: TGTGCCTGGACTGGGGAACTGGAGCAGTTCTTC; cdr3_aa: CAWTGELEQFF
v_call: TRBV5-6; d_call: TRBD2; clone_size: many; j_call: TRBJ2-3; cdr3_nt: TGTGCCAGCAGCTCGTTACTAGCGGGGGAACGAGATACGCAGTATTTT; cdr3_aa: CASSSLLAGERDTQYF
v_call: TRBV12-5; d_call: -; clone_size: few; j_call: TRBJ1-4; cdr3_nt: TGTGCTAGTGGTTTTACAGGGAACAATGAAAAACTGTTTTTT; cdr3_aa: CASGFTGNNEKLFF
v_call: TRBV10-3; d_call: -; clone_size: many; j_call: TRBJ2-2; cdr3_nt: TGTGCCATCAGTGACCTCGGACAGATCACCGGGGAGCTGTTTTTT; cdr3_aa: CAISDLGQITGELFF
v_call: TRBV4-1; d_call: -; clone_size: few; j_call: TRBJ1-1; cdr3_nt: TGCGCCAGCAGCCAAGCGGGGGAGAAAACTGAAGCTTTCTTT; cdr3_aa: CASSQAGEKTEAFF
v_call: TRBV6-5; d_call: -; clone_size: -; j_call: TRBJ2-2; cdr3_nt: TGTGCCAGCAGTCACAGGTTTACCGGGGAGCTGTTTTTT; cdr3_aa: CASSHRFTGELFF
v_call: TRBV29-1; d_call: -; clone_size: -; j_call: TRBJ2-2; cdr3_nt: TGCACCGCGGCAGCGAACACAGGGGAGCTGTTTTTT; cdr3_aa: CTAAANTGELFF
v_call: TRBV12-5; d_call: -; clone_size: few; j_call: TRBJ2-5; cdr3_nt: TGTGCTAGTGGCGGAGGAGGGACCCAGTACTTC; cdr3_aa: CASGGGGTQYF
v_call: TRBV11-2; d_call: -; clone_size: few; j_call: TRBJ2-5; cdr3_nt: TGTGCCAGCAGCCCCGAGGGCCCCCAAGAGACCCAGTACTTC; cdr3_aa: CASSPEGPQETQYF
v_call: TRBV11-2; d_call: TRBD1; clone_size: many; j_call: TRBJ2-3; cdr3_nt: TGTGCCAGCAGCGCCCCGGGACAGGCTATGGATACGCAGTATTTT; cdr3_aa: CASSAPGQAMDTQYF
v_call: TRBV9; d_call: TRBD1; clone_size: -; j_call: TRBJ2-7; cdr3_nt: TGTGCCAGCAGCGGGGGGACAGGGCTTGGCTACGAGCAGTACTTC; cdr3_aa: CASSGGTGLGYEQYF
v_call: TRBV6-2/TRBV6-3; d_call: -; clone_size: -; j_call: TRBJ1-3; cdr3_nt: TGTGCCAGCAGTTACTCGACGGTTGGGGGCTCTGGAAACACCATATATTTT; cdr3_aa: CASSYSTVGGSGNTIYF
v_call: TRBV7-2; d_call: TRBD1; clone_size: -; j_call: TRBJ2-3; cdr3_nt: TGTGCCAGCAGCTCAGGGACAGGCACAGATACGCAGTATTTT; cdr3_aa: CASSSGTGTDTQYF
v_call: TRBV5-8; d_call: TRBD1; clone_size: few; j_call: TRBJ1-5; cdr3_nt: TGTGCCAGCAGCTTGGTCAGAATCGGGACAGGAGAAAAGTTCCAGCATTTT; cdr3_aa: CASSLVRIGTGEKFQHF
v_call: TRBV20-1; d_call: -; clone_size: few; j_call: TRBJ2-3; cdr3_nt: TGCAGTGCTAGCGGGCGTAGCACAGATACGCAGTATTTT; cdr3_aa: CSASGRSTDTQYF
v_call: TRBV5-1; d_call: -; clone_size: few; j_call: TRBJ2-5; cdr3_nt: TGCGCCAGCAGCTTGGACAGGCAAGAGACCCAGTACTTC; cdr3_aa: CASSLDRQETQYF
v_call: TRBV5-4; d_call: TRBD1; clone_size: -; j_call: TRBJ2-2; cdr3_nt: TGTGCCAGCAGCCCCCGGACAGGGGGCTGGGTGAACACCGGGGAGCTGTTTTTT; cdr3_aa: CASSPRTGGWVNTGELFF
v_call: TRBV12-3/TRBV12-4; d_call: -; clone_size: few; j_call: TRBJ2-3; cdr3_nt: TGTGCCAGCAGTCATCACCGGACGTCTCGCACAGATACGCAGTATTTT; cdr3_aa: CASSHHRTSRTDTQYF
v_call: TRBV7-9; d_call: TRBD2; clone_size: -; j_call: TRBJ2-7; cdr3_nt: TGTGCCAGCAGCTTCCTGCGCGGGGGGGTCAACGAGCAGTACTTC; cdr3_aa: CASSFLRGGVNEQYF
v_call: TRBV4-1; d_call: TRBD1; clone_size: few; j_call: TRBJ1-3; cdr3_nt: TGCGCCAGCAGCCAAGATCTTAGGGACAGGCGGTATTTT; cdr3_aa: CASSQDLRDRRYF
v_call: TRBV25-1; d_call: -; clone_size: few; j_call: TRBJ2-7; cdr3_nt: TGTGCCAGCAGCGGTTTAACCTACGAGCAGTACTTC; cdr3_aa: CASSGLTYEQYF
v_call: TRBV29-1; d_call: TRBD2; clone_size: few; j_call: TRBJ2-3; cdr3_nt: TGCAGCGTTGAGGGGACTAGCGGGGGGGCTGGTACGCAGTATTTT; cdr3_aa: CSVEGTSGGAGTQYF
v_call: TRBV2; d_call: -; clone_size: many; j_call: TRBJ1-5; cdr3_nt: TGTGCCAGCAGTGAAGAGGCGGGGCCCCCGCCCCAGCATTTT; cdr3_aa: CASSEEAGPPPQHF
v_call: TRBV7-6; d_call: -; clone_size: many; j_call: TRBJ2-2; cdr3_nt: TGTGCCAGCAGCTTAAGCCCGGGGACCACCGGGGAGCTGTTTTTT; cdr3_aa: CASSLSPGTTGELFF
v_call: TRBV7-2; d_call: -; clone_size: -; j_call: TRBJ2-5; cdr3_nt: TGTGCCAGCAGCCCAGTCAGGGGAGAGCAAGAGACCCAGTACTTC; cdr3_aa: CASSPVRGEQETQYF
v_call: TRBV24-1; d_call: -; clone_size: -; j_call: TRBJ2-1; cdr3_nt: TGTGCCACCAGTGATTCAATAAACGAGCAGTTCTTC; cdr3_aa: CATSDSINEQFF